The 19 T cell receptor beta chains presented below share a single source sample, sequenced in a study of vaccination and CD4 T cells after COVID-19. Researchers used the Oncomine TCR Beta short-read assay to sequence DNA from cultured CD4+ T cells. TCRdb processed the PCR reads anew with MiXCR; each CDR3 protein has one entry. The table shows approximately 16,000 distinct CDR3 sequences, with 35% to 40% occurring only once. No cognate antigen is known for these TCRs. Treatment reported: approximately 9-day PBMC culture with coronavirus spike peptide pools or control peptides (ViraFEST assay). The sequenced material came from CD4+ T cells from blood, cultured in vitro. Receptors originate from a human donor who had recovered from COVID-19.

The table lists this clonotype with a few counts. The CDR3 DNA reads TGTGCCAGCAGGGATAACTATGGCTACACCTTC. This gives the protein CASRDNYGYTF. J is TRBJ1-2 and V is TRBV27; no reliable D call. Germline V gene sequence: CDR1 MNHEY, CDR2 SMNVEV (reference sequence). This CDR3 is 11 amino acids long. V dropped 6 bases and J dropped 1 base, with 3 bases sitting between them.

The chain is built from TRBV10-3 and TRBJ2-5, with 7 bases identical to TRBD1. With 6 bases clipped from V and 5 bases from J, the junction kept 6 bases outside the gene matches. The CDR3 totals 13 residues. Germline V gives CDR1 ENHRY, CDR2 SYGVKD. The CDR3 DNA reads as TGTGCCATCAGGAGAACACAGGGGGAGACCCAGTACTTC. It yields the protein CAIRRTQGETQYF.

This sequence joins TRBV6-1 and TRBJ2-6; D is undetermined. The germline gives CDR1 MNHNS, CDR2 SASEGT. This CDR3 has 15 residues. V shed 3 bases and J shed 2 bases, with 8 bases lying between them. CDR3 amino acids: CASSDSKAGANVLTF. DNA for the CDR3: TGTGCCAGCAGTGACAGTAAAGCTGGGGCCAACGTCCTGACTTTC.

This clonotype was counted only a few times. Here the CDR3 DNA reads TGTGCCAGCAGACCTAGCGGGAGCTCCTACGAGCAGTACTTC. Translating gives CASRPSGSSYEQYF. The chain joins TRBV6-2 or TRBV6-3 to TRBJ2-7, with TRBD2 matching 10 bases. The CDR3 has 14 residues. Trimming removed 6 bases from V and 0 bases from J; junction bases left unmatched: 2. Per the germline V gene, CDR1 is MNHEY and CDR2 is SVGEGT.

In this sample, this clonotype turned up a few times. This chain links TRBV20-1 with TRBJ1-2; D possibly corresponds to TRBD1 (6 bases). The CDR3 runs 19 residues. V lost 4 bases and J 2 bases, leaving 29 bases between the germline ends. Germline CDR1 and CDR2: DFQATT and SNEGSKA (reference sequence). The CDR3 region is CSAIPHRTRGRLSNYGYTF. The CDR3 region has the DNA TGCAGTGCTATCCCCCACCGGACCCGGGGGCGCCTCTCCAACTATGGCTACACCTTC.

This chain uses TRBV3-1 with TRBJ2-1; D is ambiguous. Germline V gene lookup returns CDR1 LGHDT and CDR2 YNNKEL (reference sequence). This CDR3 has 12 residues. The V and J ends lost 0 bases and 6 bases respectively, with 3 bases between them. This chain's CDR3 is CASSQDSNEQFF. In DNA, the CDR3 is TGTGCCAGCAGCCAAGATAGCAATGAGCAGTTCTTC.

The gene calls are TRBV20-1 and TRBJ2-1; the D is unclear. V was trimmed by 1 base and J by 5 bases, leaving 9 bases between them. Looked up from germline, CDR1 is DFQATT and CDR2 is SNEGSKA (reference sequence). CDR3 size: 13 residues. CDR3 bases: TGCAGTGCTAGAGTCGGCGGTAACAATGAGCAGTTCTTC. Amino acid sequence: CSARVGGNNEQFF.

The chain has TRBV27 and TRBJ2-7, with a possible D match to TRBD1 (6 bases). Germline lookup yields CDR1 MNHEY and CDR2 SMNVEV (reference sequence). Trimming removed 6 bases at V and 7 bases at J, with 19 bases between. CDR3 length: 14 amino acids. CDR3 nucleotides: TGTGCCAGCAGCGCCTCGGGACACCACCGGGAGCAGTACTTC. Translated, it gives CASSASGHHREQYF.

This clonotype was picked up a small number of times. The CDR3 is CSASSRQGDEKLFF. In DNA, the CDR3 is TGCAGTGCTAGTTCAAGGCAGGGAGACGAAAAACTGTTTTTT. The V call is TRBV20-1, the J call TRBJ1-4, with D possibly matching TRBD1 (5 bases). Between the trimmed V and J ends, which lost 3 bases and 8 bases, there was a span of 16 bases. This CDR3 has 14 amino acids. Per germline, CDR1 DFQATT and CDR2 SNEGSKA (reference sequence).

This rearrangement joins TRBV9 to TRBJ1-1, with no clear D. This CDR3 is built from 14 residues. Trimming shortened V by 4 bases and J by 5 bases, and 15 bases separated the two germline ends. CDR1 is SGDLS, CDR2 YYNGEE, per germline. CDR3 protein: CASSKSWIVTEAFF. Written as DNA, the CDR3 is TGTGCCAGCAGCAAAAGCTGGATCGTGACTGAAGCTTTCTTT.

The V call is TRBV20-1, the J call TRBJ1-6; D gene unclear. This CDR3 is 15 amino acids long. V lost 3 bases, J lost 7 bases, and 16 bases lay in between. The germline V gene has CDR1 DFQATT and CDR2 SNEGSKA (reference sequence). In nucleotides, the CDR3 is TGCAGTGCTAGGGTCACCGCAGTCCGGAATTCACCCCTCCACTTT. Translating it yields CSARVTAVRNSPLHF.

In this sample, this clonotype turned up once. The rearrangement uses TRBV5-1 and TRBJ2-5; 11 nucleotides agree with TRBD2. V was pared by 0 bases and J by 5 bases, with 6 bases of the junction left unmatched. CDR3 length: 16 residues. CDR1 is SGHRS, CDR2 YFSETQ, per germline. The chain's CDR3 is CASSLGLAGRGETQYF. The CDR3 DNA follows: TGCGCCAGCAGCTTGGGACTAGCGGGAAGGGGGGAGACCCAGTACTTC.

The chain combines TRBV2 with TRBJ1-5; 7 nucleotides line up with TRBD1. The germline V gene encodes CDR1 SNHLY and CDR2 FYNNEI. CDR3 size: 14 residues. V shed 7 bases and J 7 bases; nucleotides not matched to a gene: 10. Here the CDR3 reads CASTPLTGRQPQHF. The CDR3 nucleotides read TGTGCCAGCACCCCCCTGACAGGGCGGCAGCCCCAGCATTTT. The full variable domain, rest sourced from reference TRBV2 and TRBJ1-5, is EPEVTQTPSHQVTQMGQEVILRCVPISNHLYFYWYRQILGQKVEFLVSFYNNEISEKSEIFDDQFSVERPDGSNFTLKIRSTKLEDSAMYFCASTPLTGRQPQHFGDGTRLSIL.

This chain uses TRBV30 with TRBJ2-3; D is ambiguous. This CDR3 has 13 residues. Trimming cost V 0 bases and J 4 bases, with 8 bases left between them. Germline V gene data show CDR1 as GTSNPN and CDR2 as SVGIG (reference sequence). CDR3: CAWSVLVSDTQYF. As DNA, the CDR3 is TGTGCCTGGAGTGTCCTGGTTTCAGATACGCAGTATTTT.

In DNA, the CDR3 is TGCAGTGCTAACCCCCTTGGTGGGGACTACCAATACGAGCAGTACTTC. Protein: CSANPLGGDYQYEQYF. The chain recombines TRBV20-1 with TRBJ2-7; 7 bases map to TRBD2. Per germline, CDR1 DFQATT and CDR2 SNEGSKA (reference sequence). CDR3 size: 16 residues. The trim removed 4 bases at V and 4 bases at J, leaving 16 bases unmatched.

The chain recombines TRBV7-2 with TRBJ2-5; 12 bases are shared with TRBD2. Trimming cost V 5 bases and J 5 bases; bases outside gene matches: 9. Germline V gene lookup returns CDR1 SGHTA and CDR2 FQGNSA. The length of the CDR3 is 16 residues. CDR3 amino acids: CASSRGLAGVPETQYF. CDR3 nucleotides: TGTGCCAGCAGCCGGGGACTAGCGGGCGTCCCGGAGACCCAGTACTTC.

The sample holds a few counts of this clonotype. The chain is built from TRBV10-3 and TRBJ2-5, with a possible D match to TRBD1 (6 bases). V was trimmed by 4 bases and J by 5 bases, leaving 14 bases between them. CDR3 length equals 14 residues. CDR1 is ENHRY, CDR2 SYGVKD, per germline. The CDR3 coding sequence is TGTGCCATCAGTGCAGGGGTATCCGGGGAGACCCAGTACTTC. Encoded protein: CAISAGVSGETQYF.

The genes are TRBV6-1 and TRBJ1-1, with D possibly matching TRBD1 (6 bases). CDR1 and CDR2 from the germline V gene are MNHNS and SASEGT. Trimming removed 5 bases from V and 4 bases from J, with 23 bases in between. The CDR3 length is 17 residues. The CDR3 loop reads CASSPFTRGPKGTEAFF. DNA for the CDR3: TGTGCCAGCAGTCCATTTACCAGGGGTCCTAAGGGCACTGAAGCTTTCTTT.

V is TRBV19 and J is TRBJ2-6; D unresolved. CDR3 length: 15 amino acids. Germline CDR1 reads LNHDA; CDR2 reads SQIVND (reference sequence). Trimming took 3 bases from V and 0 from J, leaving 6 bases between them. The CDR3 region has the DNA TGTGCCAGTAGTATCTACGGCTCTGGGGCCAACGTCCTGACTTTC. It specifies CASSIYGSGANVLTF.